A selection of T cell receptor beta chains follows, all from one sample in a study of shared clonotypes between healthy human individuals. Method: immunoSEQ multiplex PCR; TCRdb's copy keeps in-frame clones and lacks some. Seen here are about 1 million clones, about 77% observed once, and the top ten hold about 1.5%. The sample taken for sequencing was memory CD4+ T cells sorted from blood. The source of these receptors is a man younger than 35 in good health. Both conserved end residues are part of each CDR3. A D gene is named only where the DNA matches it firmly. Only some rows state a clone size, as once, few, many or a class for expanded clones.

v_gene: TRBV4-1; d_gene: TRBD2; abundance: NA; j_gene: TRBJ2-7; CDR3nt: TGCGCCAGCAGCCAACGAAGCGGGAGGAACCCCTACGAGCAGTACTTC; CDR3aa: CASSQRSGRNPYEQYF
v_gene: TRBV7-2; d_gene: TRBD2; abundance: few; j_gene: TRBJ2-1; CDR3nt: TGTGCCAGCAGCTTAGACGGGACTAGACCCTACAATGAGCAGTTCTTC; CDR3aa: CASSLDGTRPYNEQFF
v_gene: TRBV11-2; d_gene: NA; abundance: NA; j_gene: TRBJ2-5; CDR3nt: TGTGCCAGCAGCTTAGCGCCCGAGGGCACCCAGTACTTC; CDR3aa: CASSLAPEGTQYF
v_gene: TRBV11-2; d_gene: TRBD2; abundance: few; j_gene: TRBJ2-7; CDR3nt: TGTGCCAGCAGCTTACCCCTCCTAGCGGGAGGCCATCTTGTCTACGAGCAGTACTTC; CDR3aa: CASSLPLLAGGHLVYEQYF
v_gene: TRBV27; d_gene: NA; abundance: NA; j_gene: TRBJ1-2; CDR3nt: TGTGCCAGCAGTGTGGACTCCTCCGCGGCCTTCTCCTGG; CDR3aa: CASSVDSSAAFSW
v_gene: TRBV7-3; d_gene: NA; abundance: NA; j_gene: TRBJ2-2; CDR3nt: TGTGCCAGCAGCCCAACTGTGGGGGGTACCGGGGAGCTGTTTTTT; CDR3aa: CASSPTVGGTGELFF
v_gene: TRBV14; d_gene: NA; abundance: NA; j_gene: TRBJ1-1; CDR3nt: TGTGCCAGCAGCCAGAAAACAAGGAACACTGAAGCTTTCTTT; CDR3aa: CASSQKTRNTEAFF
v_gene: TRBV5-4; d_gene: TRBD1; abundance: once; j_gene: TRBJ1-3; CDR3nt: TGTGCCAGCAGCTTGAGGGCAGGGGGGCCCTCTGGAAACACCATATATTTT; CDR3aa: CASSLRAGGPSGNTIYF
v_gene: TRBV18; d_gene: NA; abundance: NA; j_gene: TRBJ1-3; CDR3nt: TGTGCCAGCTCACCAAGACCAAAGCCGAGAAGTACAGGGAGCTCTGGAAACACCATATATTTT; CDR3aa: CASSPRPKPRSTGSSGNTIYF
v_gene: TRBV11-2; d_gene: TRBD1; abundance: NA; j_gene: TRBJ2-5; CDR3nt: TGTGCCAGCAGCTTAGAAGCCGGGACAGGGCCAGAGACCCAGTACTTC; CDR3aa: CASSLEAGTGPETQYF
v_gene: TRBV30; d_gene: TRBD2; abundance: NA; j_gene: TRBJ2-3; CDR3nt: TGTGCCTGGAGTGCGGCGGGGGACACAGATACGCAGTATTTT; CDR3aa: CAWSAAGDTDTQYF
v_gene: TRBV9; d_gene: NA; abundance: NA; j_gene: TRBJ2-2; CDR3nt: TGTGCCAGCAGCGTAGGAGGAAATGCGAACACCGGGGAGCTGTTTTTT; CDR3aa: CASSVGGNANTGELFF
v_gene: TRBV5-1; d_gene: NA; abundance: NA; j_gene: TRBJ2-1; CDR3nt: TGCGCCAGCAGCCCTCGGGGGTTATTAGGGGACAATGAGCAGTTCTTC; CDR3aa: CASSPRGLLGDNEQFF
v_gene: TRBV21-1; d_gene: NA; abundance: NA; j_gene: TRBJ2-3; CDR3nt: TGTGCCAGCAGCACCAAATCCGGGACAGGGGGTGGTACGCAGTATTTT; CDR3aa: CASSTKSGTGGGTQYF
v_gene: TRBV5-4; d_gene: NA; abundance: once; j_gene: TRBJ2-3; CDR3nt: TGTGCCAGCAGCTTGGATAGGGGTACGCAGTATTTT; CDR3aa: CASSLDRGTQYF
v_gene: TRBV5-8; d_gene: NA; abundance: NA; j_gene: TRBJ1-1; CDR3nt: TGTGCCAGCAGCGGGAAGAGTTCCATGAACACTGAAGCTTTCTTT; CDR3aa: CASSGKSSMNTEAFF
v_gene: TRBV18; d_gene: TRBD2; abundance: NA; j_gene: TRBJ2-3; CDR3nt: TGTGCCAGCTCACCTCTCCCCTTAGCGGGAGAATTTGGAGATACGCAGTATTTT; CDR3aa: CASSPLPLAGEFGDTQYF
v_gene: TRBV4-1; d_gene: NA; abundance: NA; j_gene: TRBJ2-5; CDR3nt: TGCGCCAGCAGCCTAGACTCCCAGGGGGGAGAGACCCAGTACTTC; CDR3aa: CASSLDSQGGETQYF
v_gene: TRBV7-2; d_gene: NA; abundance: NA; j_gene: TRBJ2-7; CDR3nt: TGTGCCAGCACCCCCGCTTCGGGCGGAAAGTACGAGCAGTACTTC; CDR3aa: CASTPASGGKYEQYF
v_gene: TRBV19; d_gene: NA; abundance: NA; j_gene: TRBJ2-2; CDR3nt: TGTGCCACCTCGACGACCTCGAACACCGGGGAGCTGTTTTTT; CDR3aa: CATSTTSNTGELFF
v_gene: TRBV19; d_gene: NA; abundance: few; j_gene: TRBJ1-2; CDR3nt: TGTGCCAGTAGTATCGTATCCAGGATCAACTATGGCTACACCTTC; CDR3aa: CASSIVSRINYGYTF
v_gene: TRBV5-4; d_gene: NA; abundance: few; j_gene: TRBJ1-6; CDR3nt: TGTGCCAGCAGCTTGGACAGGGTCCCACCCCTCCACTTT; CDR3aa: CASSLDRVPPLHF
v_gene: TRBV4-1; d_gene: NA; abundance: NA; j_gene: TRBJ2-2; CDR3nt: TGCGCCAGCAGCCAAGGGGACCTCCCCACCGGGGAGCTGTTTTTT; CDR3aa: CASSQGDLPTGELFF
v_gene: TRBV27; d_gene: TRBD1; abundance: NA; j_gene: TRBJ1-2; CDR3nt: TGTGCCAGCAGCCGTGGGACAGGGGGCGGCTACTATGGCTACACCTTC; CDR3aa: CASSRGTGGGYYGYTF
v_gene: TRBV4-1; d_gene: NA; abundance: NA; j_gene: TRBJ1-1; CDR3nt: TGCGCCAGCAGCCCGACTAAGACGGACACTGAAGCTTTCTTT; CDR3aa: CASSPTKTDTEAFF
v_gene: TRBV6-5; d_gene: NA; abundance: NA; j_gene: TRBJ1-1; CDR3nt: TGTGCCAGCTGTCCCGGGTCTTGGAACACTGAAGCTTTCTTT; CDR3aa: CASCPGSWNTEAFF
v_gene: TRBV5-1; d_gene: TRBD1; abundance: NA; j_gene: TRBJ1-2; CDR3nt: TGCGCCAGCAGCTTAGGGACAGGGGACCCATCTATGGGCTACACCTTC; CDR3aa: CASSLGTGDPSMGYTF
v_gene: TRBV7-9; d_gene: NA; abundance: few; j_gene: TRBJ1-1; CDR3nt: TGTGCCAGCAGCTTAAGTCTGAACACTGAAGCTTTCTTT; CDR3aa: CASSLSLNTEAFF
v_gene: TRBV2; d_gene: NA; abundance: NA; j_gene: TRBJ2-7; CDR3nt: TGTGCCAGCAGCCAAACAGGGGCGGGGGAGCAGTACTTC; CDR3aa: CASSQTGAGEQYF
v_gene: TRBV5-5; d_gene: NA; abundance: NA; j_gene: TRBJ1-5; CDR3nt: TGTGCCAGCAGCTTGGTAGGGGGGCAGGGGAATCAGCCCCAGCATTTT; CDR3aa: CASSLVGGQGNQPQHF
v_gene: TRBV7-2; d_gene: NA; abundance: NA; j_gene: TRBJ2-7; CDR3nt: TGTGCCAGCAGCTTCAGGGCTGCTGACGAGCAGTACTTC; CDR3aa: CASSFRAADEQYF
v_gene: TRBV19; d_gene: NA; abundance: NA; j_gene: TRBJ1-2; CDR3nt: TGTGCCAGTAGTTCAGGGTCGGTGAACTATGGCTACACCTTC; CDR3aa: CASSSGSVNYGYTF
v_gene: TRBV7-7; d_gene: TRBD2; abundance: NA; j_gene: TRBJ2-1; CDR3nt: TGTGCTAGCACCCACTTCGGAGAGCGGGGGTCCGACAATGAGCAGTTCTTC; CDR3aa: CASTHFGERGSDNEQFF
v_gene: TRBV29-1; d_gene: TRBD1; abundance: many; j_gene: TRBJ2-1; CDR3nt: TGCAGCGTTGCAGGGGGCGATTTTAGCTCCTACAATGAGCAGTTCTTC; CDR3aa: CSVAGGDFSSYNEQFF
v_gene: TRBV10-2; d_gene: NA; abundance: NA; j_gene: TRBJ1-3; CDR3nt: TGCGCCAGCAGTGAGCAGTCAACTGGAAACACCATATATTTT; CDR3aa: CASSEQSTGNTIYF
v_gene: TRBV19; d_gene: NA; abundance: NA; j_gene: TRBJ2-5; CDR3nt: TGTGCCAGTAGCTCCCAGGGAGTCGGGGAGACCCAGTACTTC; CDR3aa: CASSSQGVGETQYF
v_gene: TRBV6-1; d_gene: TRBD1; abundance: NA; j_gene: TRBJ1-1; CDR3nt: TGTGCCAGCGAGGGACAGAAGAACACTGAAGCTTTCTTT; CDR3aa: CASEGQKNTEAFF
v_gene: TRBV5-6; d_gene: TRBD2; abundance: NA; j_gene: TRBJ2-7; CDR3nt: TGTGCCAGCAGCCCGACCTCTAGCGGGGTCTCCTACGAGCAGTACTTC; CDR3aa: CASSPTSSGVSYEQYF
v_gene: TRBV11-2; d_gene: NA; abundance: NA; j_gene: TRBJ2-5; CDR3nt: TGTGCCAGCAGCTTAGTGGCGGGGCGGGGAGAGACCCAGTACTTC; CDR3aa: CASSLVAGRGETQYF
v_gene: TRBV2; d_gene: NA; abundance: many; j_gene: TRBJ1-1; CDR3nt: TGTGCCAGCAGTAAGGTTGCTGAAGCTTTCTTT; CDR3aa: CASSKVAEAFF
v_gene: TRBV4-3; d_gene: TRBD2; abundance: few; j_gene: TRBJ2-1; CDR3nt: TGCGCCAGCAGCCAACACCCTACTAGCGGGATAATGGATGAGCAGTTCTTC; CDR3aa: CASSQHPTSGIMDEQFF
v_gene: TRBV5-6; d_gene: NA; abundance: NA; j_gene: TRBJ1-6; CDR3nt: TGTGCCAGCAGCTGGGATCTAGGACAGCGAAGGAATTCACCCCTCCACTTT; CDR3aa: CASSWDLGQRRNSPLHF
v_gene: TRBV30; d_gene: NA; abundance: NA; j_gene: TRBJ1-3; CDR3nt: TGTGCCTGTCCGAGGGGGGCAACCATATATTTT; CDR3aa: CACPRGATIYF
v_gene: TRBV6-1; d_gene: NA; abundance: NA; j_gene: TRBJ2-7; CDR3nt: TGTGCCAGCAGTGATCAAACCTACGAGCAGTACTTC; CDR3aa: CASSDQTYEQYF
v_gene: TRBV7-8; d_gene: NA; abundance: NA; j_gene: TRBJ2-5; CDR3nt: TGTGCCAGCAGCTTAGCTTGGGGCCAAGAGACCCAGTACTTC; CDR3aa: CASSLAWGQETQYF
v_gene: TRBV5-4; d_gene: NA; abundance: NA; j_gene: TRBJ2-7; CDR3nt: TGTGCCAGCAGCCGGGACCGCTACGAGCAGTACTTC; CDR3aa: CASSRDRYEQYF
v_gene: TRBV11-2; d_gene: TRBD2; abundance: NA; j_gene: TRBJ2-7; CDR3nt: TGTGCCAGCAGCTTAAGTCTAGCGGGGGGAGCCGAGCAGTACTTC; CDR3aa: CASSLSLAGGAEQYF
v_gene: TRBV21-1; d_gene: NA; abundance: NA; j_gene: TRBJ1-5; CDR3nt: TGTGCCAGCAGCAGAGTATCTAGGGTCAGGGCACAGCCCCAGCATTTT; CDR3aa: CASSRVSRVRAQPQHF
v_gene: TRBV7-9; d_gene: NA; abundance: few; j_gene: TRBJ2-5; CDR3nt: TGTGCCAGCAGCCTCCGACTTAAACAAGAAGAGACCCAGTACTTC; CDR3aa: CASSLRLKQEETQYF
v_gene: TRBV30; d_gene: NA; abundance: NA; j_gene: TRBJ2-7; CDR3nt: TGTGCCTGGAGTGACCTAGGGCCAGACTACGAGCAGTACTTC; CDR3aa: CAWSDLGPDYEQYF
v_gene: TRBV28; d_gene: TRBD2; abundance: many; j_gene: TRBJ2-3; CDR3nt: TGTGCCAGCAGTTTGGGGACTAGCCCTAATACGCAGTATTTT; CDR3aa: CASSLGTSPNTQYF
v_gene: TRBV10-3; d_gene: NA; abundance: NA; j_gene: TRBJ2-3; CDR3nt: TGTGCCATCAGTAAAGAACCCCCCGGGGATTCAGATACGCAGTATTTT; CDR3aa: CAISKEPPGDSDTQYF
v_gene: TRBV9; d_gene: NA; abundance: once; j_gene: TRBJ1-2; CDR3nt: TGTGCCAGCAGCGTAGCTCAGAGTAACTATGGCTACACCTTC; CDR3aa: CASSVAQSNYGYTF
v_gene: TRBV10-2; d_gene: NA; abundance: few; j_gene: TRBJ1-5; CDR3nt: TGCGCCAGCAGTGACCGGGACAATCAGCCCCAGCATTTT; CDR3aa: CASSDRDNQPQHF
v_gene: TRBV5-1; d_gene: NA; abundance: NA; j_gene: TRBJ1-6; CDR3nt: TGCGCCAGCAGCTTGGGATCCGAATTCAACTGGGATAATTCACCCCTCCACTTT; CDR3aa: CASSLGSEFNWDNSPLHF